This TCR beta chain originates from a study of blood T cell repertoires in COVID-19. Study background: Samples came from the United States, Italy and Spain, spanning acute and convalescent COVID-19. Sources were T cells, B-cell-depleted T cells, or PBMCs; the material itself was cDNA or gDNA.

Source study methods: Reference gene primer amplification in the assay estimated nucleated cell counts. Profiling relied on immunoSEQ multiplex PCR, and the TCRdb table lists in-frame clones only, not all of them. V and J calls plus clone size are reproduced from that table; the DNA served to infer D and trimming. The sample shows about 36,000 clones, approximately 90% of them seen only once. With 4 bases clipped from V and 4 bases from J, the junction kept 7 bases outside the gene matches. Germline assignment: CDR1 SGHAT and CDR2 FQNNGV. The CDR3 extends over 15 amino acids. The J gene is TRBJ2-7, the V gene TRBV11-2; 10 bases are shared with TRBD2. This clonotype was obtained from a human donor in a cohort sampled during active COVID-19. The sample taken for sequencing was peripheral blood. The CDR3 loop reads CASSSIAGGLYEQYF. The CDR3 DNA is TGTGCCAGCAGCTCGATAGCGGGAGGTTTATACGAGCAGTACTTC.